These 4 T cell receptor beta chains were all obtained from the same sample, sequenced in a study of cytomegalovirus exposure and HLA in healthy donors. PCR was performed using 60 Vbeta and 13 Jbeta primers. Repertoires were generated with immunoSEQ multiplex PCR, while TCRdb's copy carries only in-frame clones and drops some. In the table there are approximately 70,000 clones, 74% of which are singletons. The sample was PBMCs. The origin of the receptors is a woman aged 55-70 years in good health and CMV-seropositive.

The CDR3 reads CASSEGSRGNTIYF. The CDR3 nucleotides read TGTGCCAGCAGTGAAGGGTCGCGGGGAAACACCATATATTTT. The rearrangement joins TRBV6-1 to TRBJ1-3; no definite D call. Germline V gene data show CDR1 as MNHNS and CDR2 as SASEGT. This CDR3 comprises 14 residues. Deletions cut 1 base from V and 4 bases from J, with 8 bases between.

This clone was found once. This chain joins TRBV6-5 and TRBJ1-2; D possibly corresponds to TRBD1 (6 bases). The CDR3 is made up of 13 amino acids. Trimming took 7 bases from V and 5 from J, leaving 14 bases between them. Germline values: CDR1 MNHEY, CDR2 SVGAGI. The CDR3 DNA is TGTGCCAGCAATTCCAGGGGAGGGTATGGCTACACCTTC. Amino acid sequence: CASNSRGGYGYTF.

This chain joins TRBV30 and TRBJ2-5; D might be TRBD1 (5 bases). Germline CDR1 and CDR2: GTSNPN and SVGIG (reference sequence). The CDR3 length is 13 residues. V was clipped by 4 bases and J by 2 bases, with 11 bases between them. This CDR3 is CAWNPGIQETQYF. The CDR3 region has the DNA TGTGCCTGGAACCCAGGGATTCAAGAGACCCAGTACTTC.

This clone was observed a few times. The J gene is TRBJ1-2, the V gene TRBV30; 10 bases match TRBD1. From germline, CDR1 is GTSNPN and CDR2 SVGIG (reference sequence). The CDR3 sequence is 13 residues long. V shed 5 bases, J shed 4 bases, and the junction held 4 bases outside the gene matches. This CDR3 reads CAWATGGAYGYTF. The CDR3 DNA reads TGTGCCTGGGCGACAGGGGGCGCCTATGGCTACACCTTC.